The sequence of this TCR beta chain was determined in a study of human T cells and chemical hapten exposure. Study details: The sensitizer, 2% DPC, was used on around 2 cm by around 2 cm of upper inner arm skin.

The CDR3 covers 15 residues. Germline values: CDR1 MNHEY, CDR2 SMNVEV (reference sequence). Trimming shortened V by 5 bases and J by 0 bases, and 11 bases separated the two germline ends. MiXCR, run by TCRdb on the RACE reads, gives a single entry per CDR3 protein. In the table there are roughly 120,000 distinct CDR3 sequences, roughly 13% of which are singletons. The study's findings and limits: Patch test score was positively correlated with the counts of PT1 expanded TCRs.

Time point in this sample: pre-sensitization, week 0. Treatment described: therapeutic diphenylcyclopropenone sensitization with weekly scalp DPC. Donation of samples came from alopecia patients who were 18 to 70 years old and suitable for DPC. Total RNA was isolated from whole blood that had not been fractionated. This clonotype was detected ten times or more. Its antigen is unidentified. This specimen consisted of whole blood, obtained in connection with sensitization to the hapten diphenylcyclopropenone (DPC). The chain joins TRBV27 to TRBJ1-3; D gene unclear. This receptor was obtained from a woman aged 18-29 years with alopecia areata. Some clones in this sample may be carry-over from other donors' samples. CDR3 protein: CASSAAGGSGNTIYF. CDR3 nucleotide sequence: TGTGCCAGCAGTGCCGCCGGAGGCTCTGGAAACACCATATATTTT.